The 32 T cell receptor beta chains below all came from one sample that was sequenced in a study of control samples from healthy donors and cancer patients (dated by TCRdb to about 2020). Library generation was performed with the immunoSEQ multiplex PCR assay. TCRdb's version of the immuneACCESS table is confined to in-frame rearrangements and falls short of the full clone set. An unresolved V gene accounts for under half of the shortfall where checked; the remainder is of unknown origin. Present in this sample are some 78,000 clones, about 88% of which were seen just once. Clones ranked in the top ten supply roughly 7.6% of the sample. The material sequenced was blood. These receptors originate from a woman between 55 and 75 years old in good health.

The chain links TRBV2 to TRBJ1-5; TRBD1 might be the D (5 bases). Germline values: CDR1 SNHLY, CDR2 FYNNEI. The CDR3 contains 14 residues. Trimming shortened V by 2 bases and J by 7 bases, and 12 bases separated the two germline ends. The CDR3 DNA is TGTGCCAGCAGTGAAAATGGGGGGGGGCAGCCCCAGCATTTT. As protein: CASSENGGGQPQHF.

The V and J genes are TRBV19 and TRBJ2-1, with D unclear. This CDR3 is built from 15 residues. The germline V gene has CDR1 LNHDA and CDR2 SQIVND (reference sequence). Deletions cut 7 bases from V and 2 bases from J, with 15 bases between. The CDR3 loop reads CASTIYGGAYNEQFF. DNA for the CDR3: TGTGCCAGTACCATCTACGGCGGAGCCTACAATGAGCAGTTCTTC.

This clone was seen only a few times. This chain links TRBV27 with TRBJ2-1; D gene ambiguous. Trimming left V 2 bases short and J 4 bases short, with 6 bases between. CDR1 MNHEY and CDR2 SMNVEV come from the germline V gene (reference sequence). The CDR3 totals 13 residues. CDR3 nucleotide sequence: TGTGCCAGCAGTTTAGCTACTTACAATGAGCAGTTCTTC. Encoded protein: CASSLATYNEQFF.

This chain uses TRBV5-4 with TRBJ1-1; D is ambiguous. CDR1 is SGHNT, CDR2 YYREEE, per germline (reference sequence). Between the trimmed V and J ends, which lost 4 bases and 3 bases, there was a span of 19 bases. CDR3 length: 16 residues. CDR3 sequence reads: CASSPGGGLIDTEAFF. The DNA of the CDR3 is TGTGCCAGCAGCCCCGGTGGAGGGTTGATAGACACTGAAGCTTTCTTT.

This sequence joins TRBV11-3 and TRBJ2-5; no reliable D call. This CDR3 region has 17 residues. Per germline, CDR1 SGHNT and CDR2 YENEEA. V lost 1 base to trimming and J lost 0 bases, with 15 bases between them. The CDR3 DNA is TGTGCCAGCAGCTTAGTTTTCTCGCAGGAACACCAAGAGACCCAGTACTTC. As protein: CASSLVFSQEHQETQYF. Full variable domain (rest looked up from reference TRBV11-3 and TRBJ2-5): EAGVVQSPRYKIIEKKQPVAFWCNPISGHNTLYWYLQNLGQGPELLIRYENEEAVDDSQLPKDRFSAERLKGVDSTLKIQPAELGDSAVYLCASSLVFSQEHQETQYFGPGTRLLVL.

A single count supports this clone. This chain joins TRBV5-1 and TRBJ1-5; D unresolved. This CDR3 spans 14 amino acids. In germline, CDR1 is SGHRS, CDR2 YFSETQ. Trimming stripped 4 bases from V and 3 bases from J, with 11 bases between. DNA for the CDR3: TGCGCCAGCAGCCCCGACGGTCTCAATCAGCCCCAGCATTTT. This translates into CASSPDGLNQPQHF.

This clone was seen only once. The J gene is TRBJ2-5, the V gene TRBV7-9; 7 positions agree with TRBD2. Germline V gene lookup returns CDR1 SEHNR and CDR2 FQNEAQ (reference sequence). This CDR3 comprises 15 residues. V lost 2 bases, J lost 0 bases, and 3 bases stayed unmatched. The CDR3 DNA sequence: TGTGCCAGCAGCTTATGGCTAGCGGACCAAGAGACCCAGTACTTC. The encoded protein is CASSLWLADQETQYF.

CDR3 sequence: CASSLPAAFLAGRDNEQFF. The CDR3 bases are TGTGCCAGCAGCTTGCCCGCCGCCTTCCTAGCGGGGAGGGACAATGAGCAGTTCTTC. The chain is built from TRBV5-6 and TRBJ2-1; 9 nucleotides align to TRBD2. V trimming: 1 base; J trimming: 5 bases; junction bases outside the gene matches: 16. Germline values: CDR1 SGHDT, CDR2 YYEEEE. The CDR3 totals 19 residues. The variable domain in full, completed from reference TRBV5-6 and TRBJ2-1, reads DAGVTQSPTHLIKTRGQQVTLRCSPKSGHDTVSWYQQALGQGPQFIFQYYEEEERQRGNFPDRFSGHQFPNYSSELNVNALLLGDSALYLCASSLPAAFLAGRDNEQFFGPGTRLTVL.

This clone was seen only once. CDR3 sequence (DNA): TGTGCCAGCAGCTTATGGACAGGGAAGAGCTGGGCTGAAGCTTTCTTT. Amino acid sequence: CASSLWTGKSWAEAFF. The chain combines TRBV11-2 with TRBJ1-1; TRBD1 matches 8 bases. Looked up from germline, CDR1 is SGHAT and CDR2 is FQNNGV. The CDR3 is 16 residues long. The trim removed 2 bases at V and 6 bases at J, leaving 11 bases unmatched.

A single count supports this clone. This chain connects TRBV7-3 to TRBJ2-1; TRBD1 matches at 10 bases. CDR3 length equals 17 residues. Germline trimming cut 0 bases from V and 4 bases from J; bases unmatched to any gene: 6. CDR1 is SGHTA, CDR2 FQGTGA, per germline. DNA of the CDR3: TGTGCCAGCAGCTTAACCATGGGACAGGGGAATTACAATGAGCAGTTCTTC. It translates to CASSLTMGQGNYNEQFF.

Regarding this clone: The junction differs from germline at one of its ends, possibly a read error. This chain links TRBV5-1 with TRBJ2-7; D might be TRBD2 (6 bases). CDR1 and CDR2 (germline): SGHRS, YFSETQ. The CDR3 has 15 amino acids. The CDR3 coding sequence is TGCGCCAGCAGCTTGAGTCCGGGAGATTCCTCCGAGCAGTACTTC. This gives the protein CASSLSPGDSSEQYF. The complete variable domain, with remaining parts taken from reference TRBV5-1 and TRBJ2-7, reads KAGVTQTPRYLIKTRGQQVTLSCSPISGHRSVSWYQQTPGQGLQFLFEYFSETQRNKGNFPGRFSGRQFSNSRSEMNVSTLELGDSALYLCASSLSPGDSSEQYFGPGTRLTVT.

This chain joins TRBV19 and TRBJ2-7; 9 positions agree with TRBD2. Trimming cost V 9 bases and J 3 bases; bases outside gene matches: 21. The CDR3 consists of 18 residues. Germline V lookup: CDR1 LNHDA, CDR2 SQIVND (reference sequence). The CDR3 region has the DNA TGTGCCAGCTCCGCAGGTGCGGGAGGGCCTCAATTTCTCTACGAGCAGTACTTC. As protein: CASSAGAGGPQFLYEQYF.

The chain couples TRBV19 to TRBJ1-3, with TRBD1 matching over 8 bases. The CDR3 is 15 amino acids. The germline gives CDR1 LNHDA, CDR2 SQIVND (reference sequence). After removal of 2 bases from V and 3 bases from J, the junction contained 3 bases not matched to a gene. The CDR3 protein is CASSIQGANGNTIYF. CDR3 DNA: TGTGCCAGTAGTATACAGGGGGCTAATGGAAACACCATATATTTT. The full variable domain, in which reference TRBV19 and TRBJ1-3 provide the parts outside the CDR3, is DGGITQSPKYLFRKEGQNVTLSCEQNLNHDAMYWYRQDPGQGLRLIYYSQIVNDFQKGDIAEGYSVSREKKESFPLTVTSAQKNPTAFYLCASSIQGANGNTIYFGEGSWLTVV.

This chain uses TRBV4-3 with TRBJ1-5, with D possibly matching TRBD1 (5 bases). The CDR3 has 17 amino acids. Germline CDR1 and CDR2: LGHNA and YSLEER. V lost 2 bases and J 5 bases, leaving 19 bases between the germline ends. This CDR3 reads CASSQWRTIAGDQPQHF. The CDR3 nucleotides are TGCGCCAGCAGCCAATGGCGGACAATTGCCGGGGATCAGCCCCAGCATTTT.

The chain joins TRBV9 to TRBJ2-1; no definite D call. This CDR3 spans 12 amino acids. V lost 0 bases and J 4 bases, leaving 2 bases between the germline ends. CDR1 and CDR2 from the germline V gene are SGDLS and YYNGEE. The CDR3 coding sequence is TGTGCCAGCAGCGTAGGGTACAATGAGCAGTTCTTC. Its protein is CASSVGYNEQFF. Filled out from reference TRBV9 and TRBJ2-1, the complete variable domain reads DSGVTQTPKHLITATGQRVTLRCSPRSGDLSVYWYQQSLDQGLQFLIQYYNGEERAKGNILERFSAQQFPDLHSELNLSSLELGDSALYFCASSVGYNEQFFGPGTRLTVL.

CDR3 residues: CASSPGLGIWNEKLFF. The DNA of the CDR3 is TGTGCCAGCTCACCAGGTTTAGGGATTTGGAATGAAAAACTGTTTTTT. V usage is TRBV18 and J usage is TRBJ1-4; D is unresolved. Trimming took off 2 bases at V and 5 bases at J, with 15 bases between the two ends. The CDR3 is 16 residues long. Looked up from germline, CDR1 is KGHSH and CDR2 is LQKENI. Full variable domain (missing parts from reference TRBV18 and TRBJ1-4): NAGVMQNPRHLVRRRGQEARLRCSPMKGHSHVYWYRQLPEEGLKFMVYLQKENIIDESGMPKERFSAEFPKEGPSILRIQQVVRGDSAAYFCASSPGLGIWNEKLFFGSGTQLSVL.

V gene TRBV2 combines with J gene TRBJ2-7; D is perhaps TRBD1 (5 bases). In germline, CDR1 is SNHLY, CDR2 FYNNEI. The CDR3 extends over 12 amino acids. Trimming cost V 6 bases and J 9 bases, with 15 bases left between them. In nucleotides, the CDR3 is TGTGCCAGCAGCCCCGACAGTTTTGGGCAGTACTTC. Its protein product is CASSPDSFGQYF.

The rearrangement uses TRBV19 and TRBJ1-2, with D possibly matching TRBD1 (6 bases). The CDR3 contains 15 residues. CDR1 is LNHDA and CDR2 is SQIVND in the germline V gene (reference sequence). Trimming took off 3 bases at V and 7 bases at J, with 18 bases between the two ends. CDR3 residues: CASSMGHEGIGGYTF. CDR3 nucleotides: TGTGCCAGTAGTATGGGACATGAGGGCATAGGTGGCTACACCTTC.

This clone showed up just once. The rearrangement links TRBV5-1 to TRBJ1-6; a possible D gene is TRBD1 (5 bases). The CDR3 totals 12 residues. Trimming pared 7 bases from V and 8 bases from J, leaving 10 bases between. Germline values: CDR1 SGHRS, CDR2 YFSETQ. CDR3 loop: CASGEQDSPLHF. CDR3 coding DNA: TGCGCCAGCGGAGAACAGGATTCACCCCTCCACTTT.

The chain recombines TRBV19 with TRBJ2-7; 10 nucleotides agree with TRBD1. The CDR3 totals 15 residues. V lost 1 base and J lost 2; bases outside the gene matches: 2. Germline-derived CDR1 and CDR2 are LNHDA and SQIVND (reference sequence). CDR3 region: CASSIGGTGAYEQYF. The CDR3 coding sequence is TGTGCCAGTAGTATAGGGGGGACAGGGGCCTACGAGCAGTACTTC.

V gene TRBV3-1 (or the pseudogene TRBV3-2) combines with J gene TRBJ1-2; D not resolved. CDR3 length: 13 amino acids. Trimming cost V 1 base and J 3 bases, with 6 bases left between them. CDR1 and CDR2 from the germline V gene are LGHDT and YNNKEL (reference sequence). CDR3 amino acids: CASSQVVYYGYTF. The CDR3 DNA reads TGTGCCAGCAGCCAAGTAGTATACTATGGCTACACCTTC.

The chain links TRBV29-1 to TRBJ2-3, with 8 nucleotides matching TRBD1. CDR3 length equals 17 residues. Germline V CDR1 and CDR2: SQVTM, ANQGSEA. V dropped 1 base and J dropped 4; count of bases not matched to a gene: 13. The DNA for the CDR3 is TGCAGCGTTGAAGTGCCGACAGGGGCCTCCACGGCAGATACGCAGTATTTT. Protein sequence: CSVEVPTGASTADTQYF.

This clone is medium-sized in the sample. The chain has TRBV6-5 and TRBJ2-5, with 9 bases that match TRBD2. Germline values: CDR1 MNHEY, CDR2 SVGAGI. This CDR3 is 15 amino acids long. The V segment lost 6 bases and the J segment 2 bases; nucleotides outside the gene matches: 7. The CDR3 reads CASRPLAGRQETQYF. The CDR3 DNA reads as TGTGCCAGCAGACCTCTAGCGGGAAGACAAGAGACCCAGTACTTC.

The gene calls are TRBV5-4 and TRBJ1-2; TRBD1 matches at 9 bases. With 3 bases clipped from V and 2 bases from J, the junction kept 11 bases outside the gene matches. This CDR3 is 17 amino acids long. Germline V gene data show CDR1 as SGHNT and CDR2 as YYREEE (reference sequence). CDR3 region: CASSSDRGVRGNYGYTF. The CDR3 nucleotides are TGTGCCAGCAGCTCCGACAGGGGGGTGAGGGGGAACTATGGCTACACCTTC. Together with reference TRBV5-4 and TRBJ1-2, the CDR3 gives the full variable domain: ETGVTQSPTHLIKTRGQQVTLRCSSQSGHNTVSWYQQALGQGPQFIFQYYREEENGRGNFPPRFSGLQFPNYSSELNVNALELDDSALYLCASSSDRGVRGNYGYTFGSGTRLTVV.

This chain connects TRBV10-3 to TRBJ1-3; perhaps TRBD1 as D (6 bases). This CDR3 region has 13 residues. Trimming shortened V by 5 bases and J by 4 bases, and 9 bases separated the two germline ends. The germline CDR1 and CDR2 sequences are ENHRY and SYGVKD. The CDR3 loop is CAISQGLGNTIYF. The CDR3, as DNA: TGTGCCATCAGTCAGGGGCTCGGAAACACCATATATTTT.

The table lists this clone with a few counts. At one of its ends the junction is not consistent with the germline gene, which may arise from a read error. The J gene is TRBJ2-3, the V gene TRBV7-9, with unresolved D. The CDR3 has 19 residues. Germline V gene lookup returns CDR1 SEHNR and CDR2 FQNEAQ (reference sequence). The CDR3 DNA sequence: TGTGCCAGCAACTTAGAAGGCAGATCCCTACTGTCTAGCACAGATACGCAGTATTTT. Residues: CASNLEGRSLLSSTDTQYF. Full variable domain (remainder filled in from reference TRBV7-9 and TRBJ2-3): DTGVSQNPRHKITKRGQNVTFRCDPISEHNRLYWYRQTLGQGPEFLTYFQNEAQLEKSRLLSDRFSAERPKGSFSTLEIQRTEQGDSAMYLCASNLEGRSLLSSTDTQYFGPGTRLTVL.

V usage is TRBV7-9 and J usage is TRBJ2-1; 12 bases map to TRBD2. After removal of 3 bases from V and 0 bases from J, the junction contained 6 bases not matched to a gene. Per germline, CDR1 SEHNR and CDR2 FQNEAQ (reference sequence). This CDR3 region has 18 residues. Here the CDR3 reads CASSFGLAGPNSYNEQFF. The CDR3, as DNA: TGTGCCAGCAGCTTCGGACTAGCGGGACCGAACTCCTACAATGAGCAGTTCTTC.

The rearrangement joins TRBV7-8 to TRBJ2-3, with D unclear. This CDR3 has 15 amino acids. Germline-derived CDR1 and CDR2 are SGHVS and FQNEAQ. The V gene lost 0 bases and the J gene lost 0 bases, with 7 bases spanning the gap. The CDR3 sequence is CASSLAQPSTDTQYF. The CDR3 DNA reads as TGTGCCAGCAGCTTAGCGCAGCCCAGCACAGATACGCAGTATTTT.

This clone was found a few times. CDR3 in DNA: TGTGCCAGCGCCGGGACAGGCAATCAGCCCCAGCATTTT. It encodes CASAGTGNQPQHF. This chain connects TRBV2 to TRBJ1-5; 7 nucleotides line up with TRBD1. The germline V gene has CDR1 SNHLY and CDR2 FYNNEI. This CDR3 has 13 residues. V lost 8 bases, J lost 2 bases, and 3 bases stayed unmatched. The full variable domain, its missing parts supplied by reference TRBV2 and TRBJ1-5, is EPEVTQTPSHQVTQMGQEVILRCVPISNHLYFYWYRQILGQKVEFLVSFYNNEISEKSEIFDDQFSVERPDGSNFTLKIRSTKLEDSAMYFCASAGTGNQPQHFGDGTRLSIL.

The rearrangement joins TRBV2 to TRBJ2-2, with D perhaps TRBD2 (5 bases). The CDR3 length is 15 residues. Germline V gives CDR1 SNHLY, CDR2 FYNNEI. V lost 4 bases, J lost 3 bases, and 12 bases lay in between. CDR3 DNA sequence: TGTGCCAGCAGTGGGGTGGGAGTGGACACCGGGGAGCTGTTTTTT. Encoded protein: CASSGVGVDTGELFF.

Comment on this clone: Different DNA sequences within this sample yield the same CDR3. V and J are TRBV18 and TRBJ2-1, with TRBD2 identical over 10 bases. The V gene end was trimmed by 4 bases and the J gene end by 3 bases; junction bases not matched to a gene: 6. The CDR3 spans 16 residues. The germline V gene encodes CDR1 KGHSH and CDR2 LQKENI. The CDR3 region has the DNA TGTGCCAGCTCACAACAACTAGCGGGGTACTACAATGAGCAGTTCTTC. This translates into CASSQQLAGYYNEQFF.

The chain joins TRBV2 to TRBJ2-7, with D uncertain. CDR1 SNHLY and CDR2 FYNNEI come from the germline V gene. The CDR3 extends over 14 amino acids. The V and J ends lost 5 bases and 0 bases respectively, with 11 bases between them. CDR3 residues: CASSHPGSSYEQYF. The DNA of the CDR3 is TGTGCCAGCAGTCACCCGGGCTCCTCCTACGAGCAGTACTTC.